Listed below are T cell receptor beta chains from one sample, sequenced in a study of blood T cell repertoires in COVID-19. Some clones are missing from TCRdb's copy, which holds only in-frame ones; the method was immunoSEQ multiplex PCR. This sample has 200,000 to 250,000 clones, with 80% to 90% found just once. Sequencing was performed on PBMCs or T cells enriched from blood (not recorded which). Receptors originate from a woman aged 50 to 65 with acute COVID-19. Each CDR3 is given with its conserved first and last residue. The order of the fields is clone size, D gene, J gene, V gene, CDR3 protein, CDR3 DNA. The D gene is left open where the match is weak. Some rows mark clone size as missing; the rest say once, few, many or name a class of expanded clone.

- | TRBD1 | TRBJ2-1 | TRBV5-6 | CASSLLGQTYNEQFF | TGTGCCAGCAGCTTATTGGGACAGACTTACAATGAGCAGTTCTTC
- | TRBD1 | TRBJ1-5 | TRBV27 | CASSLFADDRGGQPQHF | TGTGCCAGCAGTTTATTTGCCGACGACAGGGGCGGGCAGCCCCAGCATTTT
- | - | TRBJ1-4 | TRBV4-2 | CASSQVVAATNEKLFF | TGTGCCAGCAGCCAAGTGGTGGCAGCAACTAATGAAAAACTGTTTTTT
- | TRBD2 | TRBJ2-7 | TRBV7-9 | CASSDPTSGSFYEQYF | TGTGCCAGCAGCGACCCGACTAGCGGGAGTTTCTACGAGCAGTACTTC
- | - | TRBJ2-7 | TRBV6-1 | CASSEQRGSYEQYF | TGTGCCAGCAGTGAACAGAGAGGGTCCTACGAGCAGTACTTC
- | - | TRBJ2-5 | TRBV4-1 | CASSQDLIERYQETQYF | TGCGCCAGCAGCCAAGATTTAATAGAGCGGTACCAAGAGACCCAGTACTTC
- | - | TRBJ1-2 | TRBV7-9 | CASSLLGAVLNGYTF | TGTGCCAGCAGCTTACTTGGGGCAGTTCTTAATGGCTACACCTTC
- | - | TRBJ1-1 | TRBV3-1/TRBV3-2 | CASRSQIMNTEAFF | TGTGCCAGCAGAAGTCAGATCATGAACACTGAAGCTTTCTTT
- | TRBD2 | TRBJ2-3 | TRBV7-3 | CASSLGAGGTDTQYF | TGTGCCAGCAGCTTAGGAGCGGGAGGCACAGATACGCAGTATTTT
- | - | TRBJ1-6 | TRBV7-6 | CASSFGAGDSPLHF | TGTGCCAGCAGCTTTGGGGCGGGGGATTCACCCCTCCACTTT
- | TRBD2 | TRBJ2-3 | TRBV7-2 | CASSLERLAGGRTDTQYF | TGTGCCAGCAGCTTAGAGAGACTAGCGGGAGGGCGCACAGATACGCAGTATTTT
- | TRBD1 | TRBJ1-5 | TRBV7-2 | CASSTAGTGVQPQHF | TGTGCCAGCAGCACCGCCGGGACAGGGGTGCAGCCCCAGCATTTT
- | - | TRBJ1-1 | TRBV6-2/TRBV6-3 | CASSYSIDGGGHEGFTEAFF | TGTGCCAGCAGTTACTCGATTGACGGCGGGGGCCATGAAGGGTTTACTGAAGCTTTCTTT
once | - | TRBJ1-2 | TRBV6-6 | CASSYSLVANYGYTF | TGTGCCAGCAGTTACTCCCTTGTTGCTAACTATGGCTACACCTTC
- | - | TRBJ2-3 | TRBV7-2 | CASSLSGPQYF | TGTGCCAGCAGCTTATCAGGTCCGCAGTATTTT
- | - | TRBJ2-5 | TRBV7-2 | CASSFLGAQETQYF | TGTGCCAGCAGCTTTTTGGGGGCCCAAGAGACCCAGTACTTC
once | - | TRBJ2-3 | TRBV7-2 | CASSFSGYSTDTQYF | TGTGCCAGCAGCTTTAGCGGCTATAGCACAGATACGCAGTATTTT
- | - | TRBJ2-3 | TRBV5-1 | CASSLAEGTDTQYF | TGCGCCAGCAGCTTGGCCGAGGGCACAGATACGCAGTATTTT
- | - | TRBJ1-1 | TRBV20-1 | CSATAGTEAFF | TGCAGTGCTACCGCAGGGACTGAAGCTTTCTTT
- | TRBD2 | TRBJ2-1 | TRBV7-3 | CASSPESGSSYNEQFF | TGTGCCAGCAGCCCGGAAAGCGGGAGCTCCTACAATGAGCAGTTCTTC
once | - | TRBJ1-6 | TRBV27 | CASTQGRSNSPLHF | TGTGCCAGCACCCAGGGGCGTAGTAATTCACCCCTCCACTTT
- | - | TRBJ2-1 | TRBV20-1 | CSAIFNEQFF | TGCAGTGCAATCTTCAATGAGCAGTTCTTC
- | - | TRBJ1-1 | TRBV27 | CASRGRGEAFF | TGTGCCAGCAGAGGGAGGGGAGAGGCTTTCTTT
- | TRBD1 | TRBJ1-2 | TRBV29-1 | CSVSTGTGINYGYTF | TGCAGCGTGTCGACCGGGACAGGGATTAACTATGGCTACACCTTC
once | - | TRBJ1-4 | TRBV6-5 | CASSLKATGGSEKLFF | TGTGCCAGCAGTTTAAAGGCGACAGGCGGTAGTGAAAAACTGTTTTTT
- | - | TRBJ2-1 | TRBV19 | CASRKTGTNSYNEQFF | TGTGCCAGTAGAAAAACGGGGACAAACTCCTACAATGAGCAGTTCTTC
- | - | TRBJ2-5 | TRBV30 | CACTIGGGPETQYF | TGTGCCTGTACTATAGGGGGGGGCCCAGAGACCCAGTACTTC
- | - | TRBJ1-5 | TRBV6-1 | CASSELRGAQPQHF | TGTGCCAGCAGTGAACTCAGGGGAGCGCAGCCCCAGCATTTT
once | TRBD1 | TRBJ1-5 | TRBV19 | CASIGQGQNQPQHF | TGTGCCAGTATAGGACAGGGGCAGAATCAGCCCCAGCATTTT
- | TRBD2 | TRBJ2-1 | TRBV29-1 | CSVELAGGGNEQFF | TGCAGCGTCGAGCTAGCGGGAGGTGGCAATGAGCAGTTCTTC
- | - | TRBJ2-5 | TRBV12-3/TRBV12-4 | CASSIRETQYF | TGTGCCAGCAGCATACGGGAGACCCAGTACTTC
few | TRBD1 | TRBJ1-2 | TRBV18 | CASSRGTGPTNYGYTF | TGTGCCAGCTCGCGGGGGACAGGACCGACTAACTATGGCTACACCTTC
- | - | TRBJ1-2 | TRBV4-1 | CASSPTRREVYTF | TGCGCCAGCAGCCCAACGAGACGGGAGGTCTACACCTTC
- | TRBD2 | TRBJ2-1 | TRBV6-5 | CASSPLAGGRGEQFF | TGTGCCAGCAGTCCACTAGCGGGAGGCCGCGGAGAGCAGTTCTTC
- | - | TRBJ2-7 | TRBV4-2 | CASSQQASGNYEQYF | TGTGCCAGCAGCCAGCAAGCGAGCGGAAACTACGAGCAGTACTTC
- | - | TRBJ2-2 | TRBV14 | CASSQNRNTGELFF | TGTGCCAGCAGCCAAAACAGAAACACCGGGGAGCTGTTTTTT
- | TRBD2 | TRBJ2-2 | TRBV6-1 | CASSGPGLAGFVNTGELFF | TGTGCCAGCAGTGGACCGGGACTAGCGGGATTTGTAAACACCGGGGAGCTGTTTTTT
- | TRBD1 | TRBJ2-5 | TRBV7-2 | CASNSGQGGETQYF | TGTGCCAGCAACTCGGGACAGGGTGGGGAGACCCAGTACTTC
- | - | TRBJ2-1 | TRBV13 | CASSLARLAYNEQFF | TGTGCCAGCAGCTTAGCGAGACTAGCCTACAATGAGCAGTTCTTC
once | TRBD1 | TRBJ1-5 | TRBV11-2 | CASSLDRVGQPQHF | TGTGCCAGCAGTCTGGACAGGGTCGGTCAGCCCCAGCATTTT
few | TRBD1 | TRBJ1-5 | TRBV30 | CAWSGQGRGPQHF | TGTGCCTGGAGCGGACAGGGAAGGGGGCCCCAGCATTTT